A single TCR beta chain is shown here with its context. This sample is part of a study of blood T cell repertoires in COVID-19. The wider study: Sites in the United States, Italy and Spain provided acute and convalescent COVID-19 samples.

Measured with immunoSEQ multiplex PCR; TCRdb has only the in-frame clones, and not every one. Seen here are around 160,000 clones, around 84% observed once, and the top ten hold around 35%. The V gene's germline CDR1 is LGHDT and CDR2 YNNKEL (reference sequence). The CDR3 covers 15 residues. Trimming removed 1 base at V and 7 bases at J, with 16 bases between. Sequenced: peripheral blood. This clonotype was obtained from a human donor in a cohort sampled during active COVID-19. This rearrangement joins TRBV3-1 (or the pseudogene TRBV3-2) to TRBJ1-2, with D maybe TRBD1 (5 bases). The CDR3 loop reads CASSQASAGFGGYTF. In DNA form, the CDR3 reads TGTGCCAGCAGCCAAGCATCGGCAGGGTTTGGTGGCTACACCTTC.